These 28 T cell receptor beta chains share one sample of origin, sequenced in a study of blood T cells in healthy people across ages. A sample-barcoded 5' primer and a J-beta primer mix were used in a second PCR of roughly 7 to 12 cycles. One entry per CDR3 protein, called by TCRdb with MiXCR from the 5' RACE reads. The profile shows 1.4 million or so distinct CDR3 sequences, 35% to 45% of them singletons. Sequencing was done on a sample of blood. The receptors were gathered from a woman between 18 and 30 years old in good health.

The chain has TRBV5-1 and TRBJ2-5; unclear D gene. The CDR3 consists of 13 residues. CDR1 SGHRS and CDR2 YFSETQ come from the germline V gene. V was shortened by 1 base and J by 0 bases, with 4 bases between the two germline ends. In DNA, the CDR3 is TGCGCCAGCAGCTTGACACACCAAGAGACCCAGTACTTC. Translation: CASSLTHQETQYF.

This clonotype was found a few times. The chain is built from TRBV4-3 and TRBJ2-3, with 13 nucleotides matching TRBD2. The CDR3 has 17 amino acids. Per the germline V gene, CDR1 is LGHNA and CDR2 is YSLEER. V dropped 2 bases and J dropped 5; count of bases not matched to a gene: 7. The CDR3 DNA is TGCGCCAGCAGCCAACCCGGACTAGCGGGGGCCCGAGATACGCAGTATTTT. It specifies CASSQPGLAGARDTQYF.

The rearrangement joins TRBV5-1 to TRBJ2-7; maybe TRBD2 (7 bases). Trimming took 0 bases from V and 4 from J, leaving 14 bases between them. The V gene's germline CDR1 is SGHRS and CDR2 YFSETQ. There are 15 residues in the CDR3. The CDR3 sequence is CASSLDYGGTYEQYF. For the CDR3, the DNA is TGCGCCAGCAGCTTGGATTACGGGGGGACATACGAGCAGTACTTC.

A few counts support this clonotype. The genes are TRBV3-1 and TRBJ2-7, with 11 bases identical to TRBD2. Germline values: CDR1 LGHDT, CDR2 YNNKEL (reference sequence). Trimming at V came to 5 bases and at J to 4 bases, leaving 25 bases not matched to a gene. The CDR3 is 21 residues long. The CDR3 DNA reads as TGTGCCAGCAGCTACCTCGGGAGGTCTAGCGGGAGGTGCGATCATAATTACGAGCAGTACTTC. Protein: CASSYLGRSSGRCDHNYEQYF.

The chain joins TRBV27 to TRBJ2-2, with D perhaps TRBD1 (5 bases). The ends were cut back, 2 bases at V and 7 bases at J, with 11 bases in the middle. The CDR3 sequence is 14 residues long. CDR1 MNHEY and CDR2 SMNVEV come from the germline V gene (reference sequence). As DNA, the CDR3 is TGTGCCAGCAGTTTAAGCCAGGGAATCGGGGAGCTGTTTTTT. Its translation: CASSLSQGIGELFF.

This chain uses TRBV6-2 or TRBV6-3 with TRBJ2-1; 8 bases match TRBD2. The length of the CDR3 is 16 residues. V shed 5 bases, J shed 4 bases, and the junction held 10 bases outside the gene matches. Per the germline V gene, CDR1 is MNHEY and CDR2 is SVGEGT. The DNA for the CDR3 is TGTGCCAGCAGTCTCCGGGAGGCGGGGGGATACAATGAGCAGTTCTTC. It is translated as CASSLREAGGYNEQFF.

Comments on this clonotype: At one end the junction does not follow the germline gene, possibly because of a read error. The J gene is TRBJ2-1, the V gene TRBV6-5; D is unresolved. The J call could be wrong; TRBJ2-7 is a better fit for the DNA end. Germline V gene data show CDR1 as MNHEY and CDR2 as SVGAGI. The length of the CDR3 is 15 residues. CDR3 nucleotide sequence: TGTGCCGGCAGTTACACGACTGGTGCGTACAATGAGCAGTACTTC. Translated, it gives CAGSYTTGAYNEQYF.

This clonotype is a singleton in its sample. The DNA for the CDR3 is TGTGCCATCGAACTAGCGGCCTCCTACAATGAGCAGTACTTC. This translates into CAIELAASYNEQYF. This rearrangement joins TRBV2 to TRBJ2-1; TRBD2 matches 8 bases. The J call may be in error: the DNA end matches TRBJ2-7 better. CDR3 size: 14 residues. Germline values: CDR1 SNHLY, CDR2 FYNNEI.

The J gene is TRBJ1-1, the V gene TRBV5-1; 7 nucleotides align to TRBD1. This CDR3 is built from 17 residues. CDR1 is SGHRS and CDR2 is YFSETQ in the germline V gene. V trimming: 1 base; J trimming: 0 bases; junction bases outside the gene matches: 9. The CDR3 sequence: CASSLTIGGRMNTEAFF. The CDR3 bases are TGCGCCAGCAGCTTGACTATAGGGGGCAGGATGAACACTGAAGCTTTCTTT.

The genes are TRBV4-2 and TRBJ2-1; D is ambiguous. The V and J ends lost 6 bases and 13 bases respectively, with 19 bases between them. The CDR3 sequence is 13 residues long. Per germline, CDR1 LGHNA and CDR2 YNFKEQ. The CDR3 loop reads CASRRTDQESQFF. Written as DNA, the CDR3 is TGTGCCAGCAGGCGCACAGACCAAGAGTCCCAGTTCTTC.

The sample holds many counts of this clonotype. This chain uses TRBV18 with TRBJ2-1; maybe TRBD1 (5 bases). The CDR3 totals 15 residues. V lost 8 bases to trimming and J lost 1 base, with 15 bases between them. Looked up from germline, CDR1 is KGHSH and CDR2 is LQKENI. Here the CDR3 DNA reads TGTGCCAGCAGCCCAGGGTCGGTGTCCTACAATGAGCAGTTCTTC. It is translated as CASSPGSVSYNEQFF.

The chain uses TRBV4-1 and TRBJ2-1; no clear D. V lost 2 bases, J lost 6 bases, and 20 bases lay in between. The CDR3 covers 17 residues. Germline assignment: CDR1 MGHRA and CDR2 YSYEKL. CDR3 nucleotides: TGCGCCAGCAGCCAATCCAGAATCGGCGTACCCCGCAATGAGCAGTTCTTC. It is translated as CASSQSRIGVPRNEQFF.

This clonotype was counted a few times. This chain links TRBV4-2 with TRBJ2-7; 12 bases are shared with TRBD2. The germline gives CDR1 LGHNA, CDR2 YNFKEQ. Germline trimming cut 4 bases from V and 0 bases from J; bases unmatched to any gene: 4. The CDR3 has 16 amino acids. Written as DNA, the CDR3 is TGTGCCAGCAGCCGATTGACTAGCGGGAGCTCCTACGAGCAGTACTTC. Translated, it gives CASSRLTSGSSYEQYF.

In nucleotides, the CDR3 is TGCGCCAGCATGCCCGATACGCAGTATTTT. Encoded protein: CASMPDTQYF. The V gene is TRBV10-1, the J gene TRBJ2-3; D remains unclear. The CDR3 is 10 amino acids. The germline V and J ends were trimmed by 7 bases and 6 bases, with 5 bases remaining between them. Germline values: CDR1 WNHNN, CDR2 SYGVQD (reference sequence).

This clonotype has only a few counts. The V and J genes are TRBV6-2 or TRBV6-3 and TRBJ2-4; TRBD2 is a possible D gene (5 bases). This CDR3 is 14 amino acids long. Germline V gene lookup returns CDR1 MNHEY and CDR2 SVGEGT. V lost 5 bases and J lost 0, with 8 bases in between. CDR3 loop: CASSRGPAKNIQYF. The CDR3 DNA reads TGTGCCAGCAGTCGGGGTCCAGCCAAAAACATTCAGTACTTC.

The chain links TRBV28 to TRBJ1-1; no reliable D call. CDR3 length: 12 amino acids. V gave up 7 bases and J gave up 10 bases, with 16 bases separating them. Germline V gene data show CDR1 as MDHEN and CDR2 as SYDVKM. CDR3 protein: CASKAQTLRAFF. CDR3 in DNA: TGTGCCAGCAAAGCTCAGACCCTCCGAGCTTTCTTT.

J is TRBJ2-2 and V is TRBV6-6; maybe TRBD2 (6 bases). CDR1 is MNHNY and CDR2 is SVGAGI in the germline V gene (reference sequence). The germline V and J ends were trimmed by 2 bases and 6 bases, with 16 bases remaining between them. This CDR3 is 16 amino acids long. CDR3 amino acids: CASSYPAGNSAGELFF. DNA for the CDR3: TGTGCCAGCAGTTACCCCGCGGGGAACAGCGCCGGGGAGCTGTTTTTT.

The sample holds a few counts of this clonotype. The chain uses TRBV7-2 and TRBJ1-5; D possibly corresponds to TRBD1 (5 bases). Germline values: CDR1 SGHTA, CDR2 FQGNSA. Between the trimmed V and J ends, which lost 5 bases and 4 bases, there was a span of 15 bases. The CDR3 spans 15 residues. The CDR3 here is CASSEWWGNNQPQHF. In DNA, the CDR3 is TGTGCCAGCAGCGAGTGGTGGGGGAATAATCAGCCCCAGCATTTT. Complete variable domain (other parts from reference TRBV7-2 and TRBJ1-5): GAGVSQSPSNKVTEKGKDVELRCDPISGHTALYWYRQSLGQGLEFLIYFQGNSAPDKSGLPSDRFSAERTGGSVSTLTIQRTQQEDSAVYLCASSEWWGNNQPQHFGDGTRLSIL.

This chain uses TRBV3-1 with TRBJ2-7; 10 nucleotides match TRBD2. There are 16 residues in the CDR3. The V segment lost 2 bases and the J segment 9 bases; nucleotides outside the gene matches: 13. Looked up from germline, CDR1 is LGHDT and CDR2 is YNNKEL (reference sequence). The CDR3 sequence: CASSQKYSGGPHGQYF. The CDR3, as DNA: TGTGCCAGCAGCCAAAAATATAGCGGGGGGCCCCACGGGCAGTACTTC.

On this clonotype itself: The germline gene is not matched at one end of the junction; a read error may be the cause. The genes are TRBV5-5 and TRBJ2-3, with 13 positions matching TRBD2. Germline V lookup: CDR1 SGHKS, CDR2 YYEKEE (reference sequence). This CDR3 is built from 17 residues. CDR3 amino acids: CASSLGTSGGFTDMQYF. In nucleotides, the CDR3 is TGTGCCAGCAGCTTGGGGACTAGCGGGGGATTCACAGATATGCAGTATTTT. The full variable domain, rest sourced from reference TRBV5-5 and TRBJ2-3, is DAGVTQSPTHLIKTRGQQVTLRCSPISGHKSVSWYQQVLGQGPQFIFQYYEKEERGRGNFPDRFSARQFPNYSSELNVNALLLGDSALYLCASSLGTSGGFTDMQYFGPGTRLTVL.

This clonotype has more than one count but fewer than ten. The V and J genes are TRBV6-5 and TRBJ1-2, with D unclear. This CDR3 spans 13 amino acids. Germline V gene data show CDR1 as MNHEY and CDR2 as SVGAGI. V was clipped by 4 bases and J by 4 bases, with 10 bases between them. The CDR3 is CASSFPGTYGYTF. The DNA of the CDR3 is TGTGCCAGCAGTTTCCCAGGAACCTATGGCTACACCTTC.

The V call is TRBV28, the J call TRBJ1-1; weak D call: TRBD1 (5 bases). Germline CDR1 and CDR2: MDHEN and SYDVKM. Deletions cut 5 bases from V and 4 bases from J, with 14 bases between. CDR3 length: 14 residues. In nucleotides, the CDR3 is TGTGCCAGCAGTGCCAGGGTAGGCTTCACTGAAGCTTTCTTT. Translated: CASSARVGFTEAFF. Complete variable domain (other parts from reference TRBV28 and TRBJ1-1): DVKVTQSSRYLVKRTGEKVFLECVQDMDHENMFWYRQDPGLGLRLIYFSYDVKMKEKGDIPEGYSVSREKKERFSLILESASTNQTSMYLCASSARVGFTEAFFGQGTRLTVV.

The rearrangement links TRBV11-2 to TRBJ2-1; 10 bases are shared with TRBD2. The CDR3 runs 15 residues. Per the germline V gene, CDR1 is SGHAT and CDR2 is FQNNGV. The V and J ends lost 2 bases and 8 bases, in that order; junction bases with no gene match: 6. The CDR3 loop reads CASSLMLAGEDEQFF. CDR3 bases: TGTGCCAGCAGCTTAATGCTAGCGGGGGAGGATGAGCAGTTCTTC.

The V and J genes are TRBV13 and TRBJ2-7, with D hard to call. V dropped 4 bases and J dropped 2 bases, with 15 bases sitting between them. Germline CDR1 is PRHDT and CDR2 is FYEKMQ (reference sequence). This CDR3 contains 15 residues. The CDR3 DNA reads TGTGCCAGCAGCTGGAATAGTGGAAACCCCTACGAGCAGTACTTC. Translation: CASSWNSGNPYEQYF.

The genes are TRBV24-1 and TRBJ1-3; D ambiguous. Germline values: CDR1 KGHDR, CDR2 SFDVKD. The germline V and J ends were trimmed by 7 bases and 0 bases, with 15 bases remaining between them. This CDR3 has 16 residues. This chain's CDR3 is CATRGEEFYSGNTIYF. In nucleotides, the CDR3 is TGTGCCACCAGGGGCGAAGAGTTCTACTCTGGAAACACCATATATTTT.

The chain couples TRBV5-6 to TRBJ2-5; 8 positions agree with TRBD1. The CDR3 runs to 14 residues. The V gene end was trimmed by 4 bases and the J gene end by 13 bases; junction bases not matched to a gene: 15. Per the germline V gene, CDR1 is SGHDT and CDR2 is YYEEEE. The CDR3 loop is CASSRGQVPVSSYF. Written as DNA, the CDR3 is TGTGCCAGCAGCCGGGGACAGGTTCCCGTTTCCTCGTACTTC.

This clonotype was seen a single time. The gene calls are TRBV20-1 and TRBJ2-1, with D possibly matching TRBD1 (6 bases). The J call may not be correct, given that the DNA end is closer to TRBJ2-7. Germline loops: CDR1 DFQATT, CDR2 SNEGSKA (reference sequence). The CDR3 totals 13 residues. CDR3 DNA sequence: TGCAGTGCTCAGGGGTGGGAGAACTACGAGCAGTACTTC. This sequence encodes CSAQGWENYEQYF.

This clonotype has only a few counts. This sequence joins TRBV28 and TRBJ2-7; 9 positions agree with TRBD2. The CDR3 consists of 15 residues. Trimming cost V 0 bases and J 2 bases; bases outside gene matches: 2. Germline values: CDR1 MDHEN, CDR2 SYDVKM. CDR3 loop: CASSLWVAGAYEQYF. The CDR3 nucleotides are TGTGCCAGCAGTTTATGGGTAGCGGGAGCCTACGAGCAGTACTTC.